One sample yielded the 2 T cell receptor beta chains listed below, sequenced in a study of OX40 agonist ivuxolimab in advanced cancers. Sequencing used immunoSEQ multiplex PCR; TCRdb keeps in-frame clones, though not all of them. Among 95,000 to 150,000 clones listed, around 93% were seen once. Sequences were derived from CD4+ or CD8+ T cells sorted from blood, sampled in a trial of the OX40 agonist ivuxolimab. The receptor set was obtained from an adult with an advanced solid tumor such as melanoma, head and neck, liver or kidney cancer.

The V call is TRBV6-4, the J call TRBJ2-7; D perhaps matches TRBD1 (6 bases). V gave up 0 bases and J gave up 7 bases, with 10 bases separating them. This CDR3 contains 13 residues. The germline CDR1 and CDR2 sequences are MRHNA and SNTAGT. The CDR3 DNA reads as TGTGCCAGCAGTGACTCCAGGGGCGGGGAGCAGTACTTC. This gives the protein CASSDSRGGEQYF.

This clone was detected only once. The rearrangement links TRBV6-5 to TRBJ1-3; D is ambiguous. V lost 6 bases to trimming and J lost 4 bases, with 7 bases between them. Germline loops: CDR1 MNHEY, CDR2 SVGAGI. This CDR3 has 12 amino acids. CDR3 sequence reads: CASSRVGNTIYF. The CDR3 DNA is TGTGCCAGCAGCCGCGTCGGAAACACCATATATTTT.